This TCR beta chain derives from a study of Graves' ophthalmopathy and Graves' hyperthyroidism. At the level of the study: Blood was drawn at initial diagnosis, before any treatment. Study results and caveats: With a specificity of around 76% and a sensitivity of about 71%, the model predicted ophthalmopathy progression.

Beta-chain TCR CDR3 regions were amplified from RNA transcripts. An initial RT-PCR round employing HTBI primers preceded a second-round multiplex PCR. MiXCR, run by TCRdb on the multiplex PCR reads, gives a single entry per CDR3 protein. Of some 380,000 distinct CDR3 sequences in the sample, approximately 15% were seen once. Being free of ophthalmopathy for 18 months of follow-up defined stable hyperthyroidism. PBMCs were isolated by Ficoll-Paque density gradient centrifugation, using roughly 9.7 ml of fresh peripheral blood as the starting material. This clonotype was detected ten times or more. The antigen remains undetermined. Here the CDR3 omits its conserved ending phenylalanine or tryptophan, so a read error is the likely source. This CDR3 comprises 13 residues. V dropped 7 bases and J dropped 3 bases, with 12 bases sitting between them.

Sequencing was performed on peripheral blood. This clonotype was obtained from a woman in her late teens or twenties with stable Graves' hyperthyroidism. The chain has TRBV12-3 or TRBV12-4 and TRBJ1-1; D is possibly TRBD1 (6 bases). The CDR3 sequence: CASNSPGDTEAFL. The CDR3 bases are TGTGCCAGCAACTCCCCAGGGGACACTGAAGCTTTCCTT.